These 17 T cell receptor gamma chains originate from one sample sequenced in a study of gamma-delta T cells after stem cell transplantation. TCRdb fed the RT-PCR reads into CATT to redo clone calling. The sample lists 1,500 to 2,000 gamma-chain clones, about 3.5% occurring once. Sequencing used gamma-delta T cells. The receptors were gathered from a human donor. It is not recorded whose cells these are; they may come from a transplant donor.

This clone is medium-sized by share. The chain combines TRGV9 with TRGJP. V lost 3 bases to trimming and J lost 9 bases; unmatched junction nucleotides: 8. The germline V gene has CDR1 GITISATS and CDR2 ISYDGTV (reference sequence). The CDR3 is made up of 16 amino acids. The CDR3 spells CALWERSRLGKKIKVF. CDR3 coding DNA: TGTGCCTTGTGGGAGCGTAGTAGGTTGGGCAAAAAAATCAAGGTATTT.

Notes on this clone: Given a far larger clone just one base away, this is likely a sequencing read error. Other nucleotide sequences from this sample produce the same CDR3. V and J are TRGV2 and TRGJ1 or TRGJ2. Germline CDR1 is EGSNGY and CDR2 is YDSYNSKV. The CDR3 contains 14 residues. This chain's CDR3 is CATWDGPMYYKKLF. CDR3 sequence (DNA): TGTGCCACCTGGGACGGGCCGATGTATTACAAGAAACTCTTT.

Relative to its sample, this clone is medium-sized. Within the sample, other DNA sequences also encode this same CDR3. The chain carries TRGV9 and TRGJP. Germline lookup yields CDR1 GITISATS and CDR2 ISYDGTV (reference sequence). V dropped 0 bases and J dropped 6; count of bases not matched to a gene: 2. This CDR3 has 16 amino acids. Written as DNA, the CDR3 is TGTGCCTTGTGGGAGGTGGTAGAGTTGGGCAAAAAAATCAAGGTATTT. It yields the protein CALWEVVELGKKIKVF.

This clone was seen more than once but under ten times. TCRdb's listed protein matches a much larger clone and diverges from this DNA's translation at residue 13, likely through a read error; the protein shown comes from the DNA. The chain carries TRGV9 and TRGJ1 or TRGJ2. Germline V gives CDR1 GITISATS, CDR2 ISYDGTV (reference sequence). The CDR3 has 15 residues. The CDR3 spells CALWEVQTLHYKTLF. The CDR3 nucleotides read TGTGCCTTGTGGGAGGTGCAAACCCTGCATTATAAGACACTCTTT.

For this clone: The TCRdb record carries a much larger clone's protein, which differs from this DNA's translation at residue 4; a read error is the likely cause, and the protein listed here is the DNA translation. The sample has other DNA sequences that encode this CDR3 too. The chain carries TRGV2 and TRGJ1 or TRGJ2. Germline assignment: CDR1 EGSNGY and CDR2 YDSYNSKV. The CDR3 consists of 14 residues. This CDR3 reads CATCDGPMYYKKLF. CDR3 DNA: TGTGCCACCTGTGACGGGCCGATGTATTATAAGAAACTCTTT.

This clone counts as medium-sized (0.01 to 0.1%). The CDR3 region is CALWEVKTYYKKLF. Written as DNA, the CDR3 is TGTGCCTTGTGGGAGGTCAAGACTTATTATAAGAAACTCTTT. The V call is TRGV9, the J call TRGJ1 or TRGJ2. The CDR3 contains 14 residues. Germline V gives CDR1 GITISATS, CDR2 ISYDGTV (reference sequence). V lost 1 base to trimming and J lost 3 bases; unmatched junction nucleotides: 6.

This clone turned up a few times. TCRdb's protein for this DNA is that of a much larger clone and differs from the translation at residue 8, likely a read error; the protein shown is the DNA translation. The rearrangement joins TRGV9 to TRGJP. Germline CDR1 reads GITISATS; CDR2 reads ISYDGTV (reference sequence). This CDR3 is 14 amino acids long. CDR3 in DNA: TGTGCCTTGTGGCAAGAGTTGTGCAAAAAAATCAAGGTATTT. Translating it yields CALWQELCKKIKVF.

Comment on this clone: The TCRdb protein, from a much larger clone, departs from this DNA's translation at residue 5, likely by read error; the protein shown derives from the DNA. The rearrangement joins TRGV9 to TRGJ1 or TRGJ2. Germline CDR1 and CDR2: GITISATS and ISYDGTV (reference sequence). The ends lost 5 bases at V and 10 bases at J; junction bases unmatched: 8. The CDR3 has 11 residues. In nucleotides, the CDR3 is TGTGCCTTGTGGGCTGCGATCAAGAAACTCTTT. Its protein product is CALWAAIKKLF.

In its sample, this clone is large (0.1 to 1%). This chain joins TRGV2 and TRGJP1. Germline V gene sequence: CDR1 EGSNGY, CDR2 YDSYNSKV. The V segment lost 12 bases and the J segment 3 bases; nucleotides outside the gene matches: 7. There are 12 residues in the CDR3. This CDR3 reads CAEYATGWFKIF. The DNA for the CDR3 is TGTGCCGAATACGCCACTGGTTGGTTCAAGATATTT.

Worth noting for this clone: Just one base apart from a much larger clone, this may be a read error. The same CDR3 arises from other DNA sequences in this sample as well. The chain combines TRGV8 with TRGJP2. Looked up from germline, CDR1 is VENAVY and CDR2 is YDSYNSRV. The CDR3 spans 15 residues. The CDR3 protein is CATWDRENSDWIKTF. The CDR3 DNA follows: TGTGCCACTTGGGATAGAGAGAATAGTGATTGGATCAAGACGTTT.

This clone was seen only a few times. A much larger clonotype is one base distant, so this may be a read error. This specimen includes other DNA sequences encoding the same CDR3. This sequence joins TRGV9 and TRGJP. CDR1 is GITISATS, CDR2 ISYDGTV, per germline (reference sequence). The length of the CDR3 is 17 residues. In nucleotides, the CDR3 is TGTGCCTTATGGGAGGTGCAGGGGGAGTTGGGCAAAAAAATCAAGGTATTT. It codes for CALWEVQGELGKKIKVF.

Relative to its sample, this clone is medium-sized. This rearrangement joins TRGV9 to TRGJP. The CDR3 is 15 amino acids. The V gene's germline CDR1 is GITISATS and CDR2 ISYDGTV (reference sequence). The J segment lost 9 bases and the V segment lost 1 base, leaving 3 bases of the junction unmatched. The CDR3 loop reads CALWEVALGKKIKVF. The CDR3 DNA sequence: TGTGCCTTGTGGGAGGTTGCGTTGGGCAAAAAAATCAAGGTATTT.

This clone is judged medium-sized. The chain recombines TRGV4 with TRGJ1 or TRGJ2. Germline trimming cut 1 base from V and 3 bases from J; bases unmatched to any gene: 3. Germline lookup yields CDR1 EGSTGY and CDR2 YDSYTSSV. The CDR3 has 13 amino acids. The CDR3 coding sequence is TGTGCCACCTGGGATGGTGCTTATTATAAGAAACTCTTT. Protein product: CATWDGAYYKKLF.

This clone is classed as medium-sized. The chain couples TRGV9 to TRGJP. CDR3 length: 17 residues. Germline loops: CDR1 GITISATS, CDR2 ISYDGTV (reference sequence). V gave up 3 bases and J gave up 3 bases; unmatched junction bases: 5. The CDR3 here is CALWEKTQELGKKIKVF. Written as DNA, the CDR3 is TGTGCCTTGTGGGAGAAAACGCAAGAGTTGGGCAAAAAAATCAAGGTATTT.

Details on this clone: TCRdb's protein for this DNA is that of a much larger clone and differs from the translation at residue 3, likely a read error; the protein shown is the DNA translation. The V gene is TRGV9, the J gene TRGJP. The germline gives CDR1 GITISATS, CDR2 ISYDGTV (reference sequence). The CDR3 is 16 residues long. The CDR3 DNA reads as TGTGCCTCGTGGGAGCCGCAAGAGTTGGGCAAAAAAATCAAGGTATTT. This codes for CASWEPQELGKKIKVF.

By sample fraction, this clone is large. This rearrangement joins TRGV9 to TRGJ1 or TRGJ2. The CDR3 has 14 amino acids. Germline values: CDR1 GITISATS, CDR2 ISYDGTV (reference sequence). V shed 0 bases and J 11 bases; nucleotides not matched to a gene: 13. CDR3 loop: CALWEVRRGREKLF. The CDR3, as DNA: TGTGCCTTGTGGGAGGTGCGGAGGGGCCGGGAGAAACTCTTT.

By share, this clone ranks as medium-sized (0.01 to 0.1%). V and J are TRGV9 and TRGJP. V dropped 1 base and J dropped 7; count of bases not matched to a gene: 7. This CDR3 comprises 17 residues. Germline assignment: CDR1 GITISATS and CDR2 ISYDGTV (reference sequence). CDR3 nucleotide sequence: TGTGCCTTGTGGGAGGTTAAAAGGGAGTTGGGCAAAAAAATCAAGGTATTT. It translates to CALWEVKRELGKKIKVF.